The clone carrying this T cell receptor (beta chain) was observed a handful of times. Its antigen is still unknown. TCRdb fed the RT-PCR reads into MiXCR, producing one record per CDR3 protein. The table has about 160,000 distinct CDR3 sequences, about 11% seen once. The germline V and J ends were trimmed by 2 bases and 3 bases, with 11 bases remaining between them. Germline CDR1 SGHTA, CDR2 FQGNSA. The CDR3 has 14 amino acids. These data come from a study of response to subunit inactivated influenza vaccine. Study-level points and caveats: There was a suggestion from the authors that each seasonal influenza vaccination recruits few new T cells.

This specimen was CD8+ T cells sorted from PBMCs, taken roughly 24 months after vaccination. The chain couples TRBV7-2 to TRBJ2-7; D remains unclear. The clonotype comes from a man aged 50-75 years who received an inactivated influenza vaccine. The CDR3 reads CASSLTAGYYEQYF. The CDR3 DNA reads TGTGCCAGCAGCTTAACAGCAGGATACTACGAGCAGTACTTC. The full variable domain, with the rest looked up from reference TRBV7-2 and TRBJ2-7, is GAGVSQSPSNKVTEKGKDVELRCDPISGHTALYWYRQSLGQGLEFLIYFQGNSAPDKSGLPSDRFSAERTGGSVSTLTIQRTQQEDSAVYLCASSLTAGYYEQYFGPGTRLTVT.